The next 23 T cell receptor beta chains were all read from a single sample in a study of shared clonotypes between healthy human individuals. The table came from immunoSEQ multiplex PCR; TCRdb's copy has only in-frame clones and leaves some out. The table includes 2 million to 2.5 million clones, 92% detected once. Sequencing was done on a sample of naive CD4+ T cells from PBMCs. The subset: CD45RA+ positively selected. The receptors derive from a man aged 18 to 30 in good health. Some clones in this sample may be carry-over from other donors' samples.

Only one count was recorded for this clone. The genes are TRBV6-1 and TRBJ1-5; weak D call: TRBD1 (6 bases). V was trimmed by 2 bases and J by 7 bases, leaving 21 bases between them. Per the germline V gene, CDR1 is MNHNS and CDR2 is SASEGT. The CDR3 spans 17 residues. The CDR3 DNA reads TGTGCCAGCAGTGAAAGGGAGTGGTGGGGGCTAGGACAGCCCCAGCATTTT. It encodes CASSEREWWGLGQPQHF.

The chain joins TRBV11-1 to TRBJ1-1; D gene unclear. Per germline, CDR1 SGHAT and CDR2 FQDESV (reference sequence). V lost 1 base and J lost 4, with 10 bases in between. The CDR3 is made up of 14 amino acids. The CDR3 loop is CASSLVPGSTEAFF. For the CDR3, the DNA is TGTGCCAGCAGCTTAGTTCCAGGTTCCACTGAAGCTTTCTTT.

As regards this clone: This CDR3 is also generated by other DNA sequences in the sample. J is TRBJ1-5 and V is TRBV5-1, with TRBD1 matching 7 bases. The CDR3 extends over 15 amino acids. With V trimmed by 0 bases and J by 0 bases, 0 bases remained unmatched. Per the germline V gene, CDR1 is SGHRS and CDR2 is YFSETQ. CDR3 loop: CASSLEGASNQPQHF. In nucleotides, the CDR3 is TGCGCCAGCAGCTTGGAGGGGGCTAGCAATCAGCCCCAGCATTTT.

The chain recombines TRBV6-6 with TRBJ1-1; D is perhaps TRBD1 (6 bases). Germline CDR1 and CDR2: MNHNY and SVGAGI (reference sequence). Trimming took off 5 bases at V and 3 bases at J, with 13 bases between the two ends. CDR3 length: 14 amino acids. The CDR3 reads CASSVQGQDTEAFF. Here the CDR3 DNA reads TGTGCCAGCAGTGTTCAGGGGCAGGACACTGAAGCTTTCTTT.

A single count supports this clone. This chain links TRBV12-2 with TRBJ2-7; the table gives TRBD1 as D, unverified against the DNA. TRBV12-2 is a pseudogene. This CDR3 is 14 amino acids long. CDR3 coding DNA: TGTGCAAGTCGCGAGGGGACAGTGGAAGCCGAGCAGTACTTC. Its translation: CASREGTVEAEQYF.

Concerning this clone itself: Other DNA sequences of this sample code for an identical CDR3. This chain joins TRBV5-1 and TRBJ1-1; D not certain. Trimming stripped 0 bases from V and 4 bases from J, with 7 bases between. CDR3 length: 13 residues. The germline CDR1 and CDR2 sequences are SGHRS and YFSETQ. The CDR3 DNA is TGCGCCAGCAGCTTGGGTGTCGGCACTGAAGCTTTCTTT. Translation: CASSLGVGTEAFF.

The V gene is TRBV2, the J gene TRBJ2-7; TRBD2 matches at 7 bases. The CDR3 extends over 14 amino acids. Germline V lookup: CDR1 SNHLY, CDR2 FYNNEI. Trimming took 8 bases from V and 2 from J; bases not matched to a gene: 9. The CDR3 sequence: CASRFIGTTYEQYF. CDR3 DNA sequence: TGTGCCAGCCGGTTTATAGGGACTACCTACGAGCAGTACTTC.

This chain connects TRBV25-1 to TRBJ2-3, with D perhaps assigned TRBD1 or TRBD2 (5 bases each). The V and J ends lost 4 bases and 7 bases respectively, with 24 bases between them. This CDR3 has 17 amino acids. Germline loops: CDR1 MGHDK, CDR2 SYGVNS. CDR3 bases: TGTGCCAGCAGTGGTTTGGGTGGGACGGCGGTAGTAAATACGCAGTATTTT. Amino acid sequence: CASSGLGGTAVVNTQYF.

This clone was counted a single time. CDR3 sequence reads: CASSQRGGGPENEQFF. The CDR3 DNA sequence: TGTGCCAGCAGCCAGAGGGGGGGAGGGCCGGAGAATGAGCAGTTCTTC. The rearrangement links TRBV11-3 to TRBJ2-1; the D gene is possibly TRBD2 (7 bases). Trimming cost V 5 bases and J 7 bases, with 21 bases left between them. CDR1 is SGHNT and CDR2 is YENEEA in the germline V gene. The CDR3 is 16 amino acids.

The chain uses TRBV7-6 and TRBJ2-3; D gene uncertain. V lost 5 bases and J lost 6, with 21 bases in between. This CDR3 region has 16 residues. Germline lookup yields CDR1 SGHVS and CDR2 FNYEAQ. The chain's CDR3 is CASSPRDPPVGDTQYF. Written as DNA, the CDR3 is TGTGCCAGCAGCCCCCGTGATCCCCCGGTGGGCGATACGCAGTATTTT.

The chain combines TRBV5-8 with TRBJ1-1; D may be TRBD1 (5 bases). The CDR3 is 14 amino acids. V gave up 2 bases and J gave up 1 base, with 9 bases separating them. CDR1 is SGHTS, CDR2 YDEGEE, per germline. In nucleotides, the CDR3 is TGTGCCAGCAGCTTTAGGGGTGAGAACACTGAAGCTTTCTTT. Translated, it gives CASSFRGENTEAFF.

This chain links TRBV25-1 with TRBJ1-1, with a weak D call TRBD1 (6 bases). CDR3 length equals 14 residues. The ends were cut back, 0 bases at V and 8 bases at J, with 13 bases in the middle. Germline CDR1 MGHDK, CDR2 SYGVNS. The CDR3 bases are TGTGCCAGCAGTGAATACGGGGGCAGGGGAGAAGCTTTCTTT. It specifies CASSEYGGRGEAFF.

This rearrangement joins TRBV19 to TRBJ1-1; D is undetermined. Trimming removed 6 bases at V and 0 bases at J, with 11 bases between. The CDR3 sequence is 14 residues long. CDR1 LNHDA and CDR2 SQIVND come from the germline V gene (reference sequence). The CDR3 DNA follows: TGTGCCAGTAGGGAACAGCTCATGAACACTGAAGCTTTCTTT. It encodes CASREQLMNTEAFF.

The rearrangement joins TRBV7-9 to TRBJ2-4; D is uncertain. The CDR3 extends over 14 amino acids. In germline, CDR1 is SEHNR, CDR2 FQNEAQ (reference sequence). Trimming took 5 bases from V and 3 from J, leaving 11 bases between them. CDR3 residues: CASSHPIFKNIQYF. The CDR3 nucleotides are TGTGCCAGCAGCCACCCAATCTTCAAAAACATTCAGTACTTC.

This chain joins TRBV7-2 and TRBJ2-7, with 8 nucleotides matching TRBD2. The V gene end was trimmed by 4 bases and the J gene end by 4 bases; junction bases not matched to a gene: 6. The CDR3 is 14 amino acids. The germline V gene encodes CDR1 SGHTA and CDR2 FQGNSA. CDR3 protein: CASSSSGTSYEQYF. The CDR3 DNA is TGTGCCAGCAGCTCCTCCGGGACTAGTTACGAGCAGTACTTC.

The sample holds a few counts of this clone. The rearrangement uses TRBV9 and TRBJ2-5; unclear D gene. CDR1 is SGDLS and CDR2 is YYNGEE in the germline V gene. Trimming removed 0 bases at V and 7 bases at J, with 10 bases between. The CDR3 runs to 13 residues. CDR3 sequence (DNA): TGTGCCAGCAGCGTAGAGGCCCCGGGGACCCAGTACTTC. Amino acids: CASSVEAPGTQYF.

The V gene is TRBV30, the J gene TRBJ2-6, with a tentative D call TRBD1 (6 bases). The CDR3 totals 13 residues. CDR1 GTSNPN and CDR2 SVGIG come from the germline V gene (reference sequence). Trimming cost V 1 base and J 8 bases, with 9 bases left between them. The CDR3: CAWSGQVTNVLTF. The CDR3 bases are TGTGCCTGGAGTGGACAGGTTACCAACGTCCTGACTTTC.

The chain employs TRBV10-3 and TRBJ2-5; 8 nucleotides match TRBD2. The V gene end was trimmed by 7 bases and the J gene end by 7 bases; junction bases not matched to a gene: 11. This CDR3 has 14 amino acids. Germline assignment: CDR1 ENHRY and CDR2 SYGVKD. CDR3: CAITVRTSGGTQYF. The CDR3 nucleotides are TGTGCCATCACGGTCCGAACTAGCGGAGGGACCCAGTACTTC.

The V and J genes are TRBV5-1 and TRBJ2-3; 7 positions match TRBD2. Germline CDR1 SGHRS, CDR2 YFSETQ. Germline trimming cut 0 bases from V and 3 bases from J; bases unmatched to any gene: 7. The CDR3 loop spans 16 amino acids. CDR3 region: CASSLAPAGVTDTQYF. DNA of the CDR3: TGCGCCAGCAGCTTGGCCCCGGCGGGAGTAACAGATACGCAGTATTTT.

The CDR3 nucleotides are TGTGCCAGCAGTGAATTGGGGGGCGCGGACACCATATATTTT. It translates to CASSELGGADTIYF. The chain employs TRBV6-1 and TRBJ1-3, with a weak D call TRBD1 (6 bases). Germline CDR1 MNHNS, CDR2 SASEGT. The CDR3 has 14 amino acids. The germline V and J ends were trimmed by 2 bases and 8 bases, with 13 bases remaining between them.

CDR3 bases: TGTGCCAGCAGCTCCGGCCTGAATACGCAGTATTTT. It specifies CASSSGLNTQYF. The chain has TRBV11-3 and TRBJ2-3; no clear D gene. With 4 bases removed from V and 7 bases from J, the gap between germline ends came to 9 bases. CDR3 length: 12 residues. Germline CDR1 SGHNT, CDR2 YENEEA.

This clone was picked up one time. The chain has TRBV7-3 and TRBJ2-1; TRBD1 might be the D (5 bases). Germline-derived CDR1 and CDR2 are SGHTA and FQGTGA. Trimming took 3 bases from V and 0 from J, leaving 12 bases between them. This CDR3 is 16 amino acids long. CDR3 sequence (DNA): TGTGCCAGCAGCTTGATGACAGCTAGCTCCTACAATGAGCAGTTCTTC. Encoded protein: CASSLMTASSYNEQFF.

About this clone: Other DNA variants within this sample encode the same CDR3. The rearrangement joins TRBV28 to TRBJ1-4; D gene uncertain. CDR3 length: 11 amino acids. Trimming shortened V by 5 bases and J by 7 bases, and 5 bases separated the two germline ends. CDR1 MDHEN and CDR2 SYDVKM come from the germline V gene. The CDR3 bases are TGTGCCAGCAGTCGAAGTGAAAAACTGTTTTTT. It encodes CASSRSEKLFF.